These 14 T cell receptor beta chains came from one sample sequenced in a study of cytomegalovirus exposure and HLA in healthy donors. The PCR employed 60 Vbeta primers together with 13 Jbeta primers. Assay: immunoSEQ multiplex PCR; the TCRdb copy retains only in-frame clones and omits some. The sample consists of 150,000 to 200,000 clones, around 84% of them appearing once. Sequencing was carried out using PBMCs. The receptors come from a man in his fifties or sixties in good health and CMV-seropositive.

V is TRBV27 and J is TRBJ1-5; no clear D gene. The CDR3 loop spans 18 amino acids. From germline, CDR1 is MNHEY and CDR2 SMNVEV (reference sequence). Trimming stripped 4 bases from V and 0 bases from J, with 19 bases between. CDR3 in DNA: TGTGCCAGCAGTTCGGGCCCTCGGGGAGTAGATAGCAATCAGCCCCAGCATTTT. Translating gives CASSSGPRGVDSNQPQHF.

The chain has TRBV6-5 and TRBJ1-4, with 7 bases identical to TRBD1. Germline CDR1 and CDR2: MNHEY and SVGAGI. The CDR3 loop spans 13 amino acids. Unmatched junction bases numbered 3, after V lost 6 bases and J lost 5 bases. Here the CDR3 DNA reads TGTGCCAGCAGAGGACAGGAAAATGAAAAACTGTTTTTT. Protein product: CASRGQENEKLFF.

Here the CDR3 DNA reads TGCAGCGCCCAGACAGGACTCGAGCAGTACGTC. Translated: CSAQTGLEQYV. This rearrangement joins TRBV29-1 to TRBJ2-7; D possibly corresponds to TRBD1 (6 bases). Trimming left V 7 bases short and J 6 bases short, with 13 bases between. The CDR3 runs 11 residues. Germline loops: CDR1 SQVTM, CDR2 ANQGSEA.

V and J are TRBV18 and TRBJ2-1; 9 nucleotides agree with TRBD2. The trim removed 8 bases at V and 4 bases at J, leaving 6 bases unmatched. The CDR3 is 14 amino acids. The V gene's germline CDR1 is KGHSH and CDR2 LQKENI. In DNA form, the CDR3 reads TGTGCCAGCGGGGGAGCGGGGGGATACAATGAGCAGTTCTTC. It encodes CASGGAGGYNEQFF.

This clone was recorded a few times. The V gene is TRBV28, the J gene TRBJ2-1, with D perhaps matching TRBD1 (6 bases). This CDR3 comprises 12 residues. Trimming shortened V by 5 bases and J by 12 bases, and 14 bases separated the two germline ends. In germline, CDR1 is MDHEN, CDR2 SYDVKM. The CDR3 nucleotides are TGTGCCAGCAGTCAACAGGGAGTTGGGCAGTTCTTC. As protein: CASSQQGVGQFF.

This clone showed up just once. CDR3 region: CASSFGLAANNEQFF. DNA of the CDR3: TGTGCCAGCAGCTTTGGGCTAGCGGCTAACAATGAGCAGTTCTTC. The V and J genes are TRBV7-3 and TRBJ2-1; TRBD2 matches 7 bases. This CDR3 contains 15 residues. CDR1 is SGHTA, CDR2 FQGTGA, per germline. The J segment lost 5 bases and the V segment lost 3 bases, leaving 7 bases of the junction unmatched.

The chain combines TRBV11-2 with TRBJ1-5; D might be TRBD1 (5 bases). Trimming cost V 5 bases and J 3 bases, with 8 bases left between them. The CDR3 covers 13 residues. CDR1 and CDR2 from the germline V gene are SGHAT and FQNNGV. The CDR3 DNA reads as TGTGCCAGCAGCCCACAGGCCAATCAGCCCCAGCATTTT. It codes for CASSPQANQPQHF.

This clone has just a few counts. V usage is TRBV11-3 and J usage is TRBJ1-1, with a tentative D call TRBD1 (6 bases). Trimming stripped 4 bases from V and 4 bases from J, with 13 bases between. Germline CDR1 reads SGHNT; CDR2 reads YENEEA. The CDR3 covers 14 residues. The CDR3 sequence is CASSYGQRGTEAFF. Here the CDR3 DNA reads TGTGCCAGCAGCTACGGACAGAGGGGCACTGAAGCTTTCTTT.

This chain connects TRBV19 to TRBJ1-2; D remains unclear. The CDR3 consists of 15 residues. Looked up from germline, CDR1 is LNHDA and CDR2 is SQIVND (reference sequence). V was cut by 5 bases and J by 8 bases, with 21 bases left in between. Written as DNA, the CDR3 is TGTGCCAGTAGTCCAGTGGCTGTCGGGGTTAGAGGCTACACCTTC. Translated: CASSPVAVGVRGYTF. The full variable domain, its missing parts supplied by reference TRBV19 and TRBJ1-2, is DGGITQSPKYLFRKEGQNVTLSCEQNLNHDAMYWYRQDPGQGLRLIYYSQIVNDFQKGDIAEGYSVSREKKESFPLTVTSAQKNPTAFYLCASSPVAVGVRGYTFGSGTRLTVV.

This chain links TRBV9 with TRBJ1-5; D not resolved. The CDR3 consists of 13 residues. V was trimmed by 0 bases and J by 3 bases, leaving 4 bases between them. From germline, CDR1 is SGDLS and CDR2 YYNGEE. CDR3 sequence (DNA): TGTGCCAGCAGCGTAGGTATCAATCAGCCCCAGCATTTT. As protein: CASSVGINQPQHF. The whole variable domain, remainder taken from reference TRBV9 and TRBJ1-5, is DSGVTQTPKHLITATGQRVTLRCSPRSGDLSVYWYQQSLDQGLQFLIQYYNGEERAKGNILERFSAQQFPDLHSELNLSSLELGDSALYFCASSVGINQPQHFGDGTRLSIL.

This clone was counted between two and nine times. V is TRBV5-1 and J is TRBJ2-1; 8 nucleotides line up with TRBD2. J lost 4 bases, V lost 0 bases, and 6 bases had no gene match. This CDR3 is 16 amino acids long. Germline lookup yields CDR1 SGHRS and CDR2 YFSETQ. The CDR3 DNA follows: TGCGCCAGCAGCTTGGAAGCGGGGGCGTTGTACAATGAGCAGTTCTTC. This gives the protein CASSLEAGALYNEQFF.

The rearrangement links TRBV7-9 to TRBJ1-4; TRBD1 aligns across 11 bases. Germline V gene lookup returns CDR1 SEHNR and CDR2 FQNEAQ (reference sequence). CDR3 length: 18 amino acids. V gave up 1 base and J gave up 3 bases; unmatched junction bases: 7. CDR3 sequence: CASSLGTGGQQANEKLFF. DNA of the CDR3: TGTGCCAGCAGCTTAGGGACAGGGGGCCAGCAGGCTAATGAAAAACTGTTTTTT. Full variable domain (rest looked up from reference TRBV7-9 and TRBJ1-4): DTGVSQNPRHKITKRGQNVTFRCDPISEHNRLYWYRQTLGQGPEFLTYFQNEAQLEKSRLLSDRFSAERPKGSFSTLEIQRTEQGDSAMYLCASSLGTGGQQANEKLFFGSGTQLSVL.

The chain uses TRBV11-3 and TRBJ2-7; D not resolved. The V gene's germline CDR1 is SGHNT and CDR2 YENEEA. Trimming shortened V by 3 bases and J by 2 bases, and 5 bases separated the two germline ends. The CDR3 runs 12 residues. The CDR3 DNA follows: TGTGCCAGCAGCTTCGACACCTACGAGCAGTACGTC. Its translation is CASSFDTYEQYV.

The chain couples TRBV19 to TRBJ2-2; 8 nucleotides line up with TRBD2. The CDR3 is 17 amino acids. Germline lookup yields CDR1 LNHDA and CDR2 SQIVND (reference sequence). The V gene end was trimmed by 0 bases and the J gene end by 1 base; junction bases not matched to a gene: 4. The CDR3, as DNA: TGTGCCAGTAGTATAGACCCCAGCGGGGGGAACACCGGGGAGCTGTTTTTT. Translation: CASSIDPSGGNTGELFF.